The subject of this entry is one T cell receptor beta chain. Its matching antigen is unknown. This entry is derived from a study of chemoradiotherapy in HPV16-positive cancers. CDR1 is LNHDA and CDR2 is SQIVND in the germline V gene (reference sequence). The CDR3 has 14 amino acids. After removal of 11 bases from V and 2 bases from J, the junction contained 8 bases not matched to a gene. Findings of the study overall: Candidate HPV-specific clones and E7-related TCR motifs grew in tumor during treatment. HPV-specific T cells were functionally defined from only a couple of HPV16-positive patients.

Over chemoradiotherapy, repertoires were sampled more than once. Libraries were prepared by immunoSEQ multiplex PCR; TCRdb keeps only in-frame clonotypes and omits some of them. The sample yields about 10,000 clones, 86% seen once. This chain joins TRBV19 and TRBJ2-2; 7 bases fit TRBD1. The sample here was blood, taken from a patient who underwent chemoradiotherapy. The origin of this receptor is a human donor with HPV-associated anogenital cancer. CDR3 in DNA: TGTGCCGTCTCGGACAGGCCTAACACCGGGGAGCTGTTTTTT. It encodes CAVSDRPNTGELFF.